This T cell receptor (beta chain) was sequenced during a study of T-cell reconstitution after alpha-beta-depleted transplantation in children. TCRbeta library construction was performed incorporating unique molecular identifiers. TCRdb itself ran the PCR reads through MiXCR, one entry per CDR3 protein. The table includes about 240,000 distinct CDR3 sequences, around 13% detected once. This clonotype was seen a few times. The CDR3 covers 13 residues. CDR1 and CDR2 (germline): SQVTM, ANQGSEA. V was trimmed by 4 bases and J by 5 bases, leaving 14 bases between them. This chain joins TRBV29-1 and TRBJ2-5, with D possibly being TRBD1 (5 bases). The sequence came from a human donor who donated a stem cell graft to a child with acute lymphoblastic leukemia. The sequencing used PBMCs from the stem cell graft donor, collected from the stem cell graft. The CDR3: CSVGAGRTETQYF. As DNA, the CDR3 is TGCAGCGTTGGAGCAGGGCGGACGGAGACCCAGTACTTC.